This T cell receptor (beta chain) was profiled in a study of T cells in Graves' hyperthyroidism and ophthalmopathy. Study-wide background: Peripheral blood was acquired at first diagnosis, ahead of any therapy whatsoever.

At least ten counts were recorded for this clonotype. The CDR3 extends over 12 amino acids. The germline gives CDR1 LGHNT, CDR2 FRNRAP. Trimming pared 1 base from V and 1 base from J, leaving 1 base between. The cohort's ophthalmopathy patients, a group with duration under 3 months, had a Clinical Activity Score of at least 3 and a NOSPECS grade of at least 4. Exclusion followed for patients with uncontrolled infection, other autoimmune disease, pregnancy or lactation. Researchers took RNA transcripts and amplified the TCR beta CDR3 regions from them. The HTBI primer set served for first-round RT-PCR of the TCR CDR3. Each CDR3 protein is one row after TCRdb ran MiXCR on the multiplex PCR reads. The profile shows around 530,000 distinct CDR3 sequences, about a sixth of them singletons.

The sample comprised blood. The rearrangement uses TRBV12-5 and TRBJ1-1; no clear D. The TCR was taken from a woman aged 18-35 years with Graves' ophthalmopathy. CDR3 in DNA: TGTGCTAGTGGTTTGGAGAACACTGAAGCTTTCTTT. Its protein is CASGLENTEAFF.